This TCR beta chain is from a study of tumor-infiltrating lymphocytes in primary liver carcinoma. The overall study: The cohort consisted of patients whose primary liver carcinoma was surgically resected. The patients comprised men and women between the ages of 30 and 69 years. Tumor lesions were T1-T3 N0M0 and spanned about 4 to 11 cm. The study obtained roughly 3.65 to 7.13 million productive TCRbeta reads per sample, similar across tissue types.

The CDR3 loop spans 13 amino acids. V lost 0 bases, J lost 6 bases, and 6 bases lay in between. Germline CDR1 and CDR2: MNHEY and SVGEGT. The count of this clonotype is one. A much more abundant neighbour one base away suggests this may be a read error. TCR beta cDNA was made from 400 to 500 ng total RNA with a constant-region primer. Three nested multiplex PCR rounds of slightly modified ARM-PCR generated TCR beta libraries. In the first two PCR rounds, TRBV1-TRBV30 forward primers were paired with a C-beta reverse primer, and each round lasted roughly 9 cycles. TCRdb independently ran MiXCR on the multiplex PCR reads; one entry per CDR3 protein. The data contain fewer than 400,000 distinct CDR3 sequences, more than 55% of them singletons. They got blood RNA out of unsorted whole blood and also pulled out germline DNA.

The source material was peripheral blood. The rearrangement uses TRBV6-2 or TRBV6-3 and TRBJ1-5; D ambiguous. The source is a man aged 40-49 years with primary liver carcinoma and hepatitis B virus infection. This chain's CDR3 is CASSYSAGQPQHF. In DNA form, the CDR3 reads TGTGCCAGCAGTTACTCTGCGGGTCAGCCCCAGCATTTT.